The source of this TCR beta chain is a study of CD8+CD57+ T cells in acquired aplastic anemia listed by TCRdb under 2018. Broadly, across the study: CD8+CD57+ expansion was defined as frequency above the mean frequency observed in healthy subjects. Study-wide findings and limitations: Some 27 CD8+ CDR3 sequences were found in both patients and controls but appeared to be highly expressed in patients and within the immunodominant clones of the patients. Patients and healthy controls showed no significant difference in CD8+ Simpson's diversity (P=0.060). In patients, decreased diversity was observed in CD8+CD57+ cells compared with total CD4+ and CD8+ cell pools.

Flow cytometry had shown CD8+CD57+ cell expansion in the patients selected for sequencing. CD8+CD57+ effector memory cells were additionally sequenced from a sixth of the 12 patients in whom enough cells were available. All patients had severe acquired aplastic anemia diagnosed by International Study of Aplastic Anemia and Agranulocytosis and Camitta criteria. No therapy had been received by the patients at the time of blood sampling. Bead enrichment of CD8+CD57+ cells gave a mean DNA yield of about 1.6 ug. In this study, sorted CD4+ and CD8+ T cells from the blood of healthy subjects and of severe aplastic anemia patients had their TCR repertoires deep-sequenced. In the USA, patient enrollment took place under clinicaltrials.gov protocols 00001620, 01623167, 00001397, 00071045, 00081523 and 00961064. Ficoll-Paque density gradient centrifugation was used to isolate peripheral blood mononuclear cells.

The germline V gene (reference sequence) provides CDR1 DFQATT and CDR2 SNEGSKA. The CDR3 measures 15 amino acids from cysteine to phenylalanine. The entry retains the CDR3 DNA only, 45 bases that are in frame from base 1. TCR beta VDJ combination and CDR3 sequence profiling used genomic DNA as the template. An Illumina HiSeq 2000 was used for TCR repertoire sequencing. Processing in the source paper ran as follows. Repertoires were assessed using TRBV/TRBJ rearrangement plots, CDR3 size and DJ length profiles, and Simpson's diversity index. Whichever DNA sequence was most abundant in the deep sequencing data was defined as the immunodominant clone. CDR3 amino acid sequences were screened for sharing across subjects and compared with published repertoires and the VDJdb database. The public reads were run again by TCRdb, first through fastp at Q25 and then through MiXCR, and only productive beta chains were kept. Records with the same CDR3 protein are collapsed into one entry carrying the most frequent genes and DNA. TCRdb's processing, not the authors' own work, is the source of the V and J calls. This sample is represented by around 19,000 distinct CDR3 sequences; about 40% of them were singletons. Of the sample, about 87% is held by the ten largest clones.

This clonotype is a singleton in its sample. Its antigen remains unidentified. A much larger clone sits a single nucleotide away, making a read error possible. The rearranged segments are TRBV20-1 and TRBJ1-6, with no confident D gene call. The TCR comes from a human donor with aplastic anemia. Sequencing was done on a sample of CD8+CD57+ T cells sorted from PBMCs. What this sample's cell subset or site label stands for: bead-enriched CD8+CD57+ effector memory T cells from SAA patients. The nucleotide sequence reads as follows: TGCAGTGCTAGGCAAGATGGAGTTCGTAATTCACCCCTCCGCTTT. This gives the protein CSARQDGVRNSPLRF.